These 20 T cell receptor beta chains were all obtained from the same sample, sequenced in a study of T cells after yellow fever vaccination. TCRdb reanalysed the 5' RACE reads using MiXCR and keeps one entry per CDR3 protein. The data show 300,000 to 400,000 distinct CDR3 sequences, with roughly 10% seen just once and 3% to 3.5% held by the top ten. The specimen was CD4+ T cells sorted from PBMCs, collected 45 days after the yellow fever booster vaccination. Receptors originate from a man aged 18 to 29 who received the YFV17D yellow fever vaccine.

This chain joins TRBV11-3 and TRBJ2-3; 10 bases line up with TRBD1. The CDR3 spans 13 residues. Trimming at V came to 3 bases and at J to 6 bases, leaving 0 bases not matched to a gene. The germline gives CDR1 SGHNT, CDR2 YENEEA. The CDR3 sequence is CASSLTGGDTQYF. The CDR3, as DNA: TGTGCCAGCAGCTTGACAGGGGGCGATACGCAGTATTTT.

The chain has TRBV4-3 and TRBJ1-4; D is unclear. Deletions cut 4 bases from V and 11 bases from J, with 17 bases between. The CDR3 runs to 14 residues. CDR1 LGHNA and CDR2 YSLEER come from the germline V gene. In nucleotides, the CDR3 is TGCGCCAGCAGCCGGACGTCTAATGAAGTGAAACTGTTTTTT. It translates to CASSRTSNEVKLFF.

This clonotype was picked up many times. The V and J genes are TRBV5-4 and TRBJ2-3; D assignment may be TRBD1 or TRBD2 (5 bases each). V gave up 1 base and J gave up 6 bases, with 12 bases separating them. The CDR3 contains 14 residues. Germline V gene data show CDR1 as SGHNT and CDR2 as YYREEE (reference sequence). CDR3: CASSLFMGEDTQYF. DNA for the CDR3: TGTGCCAGCAGCTTGTTTATGGGGGAGGATACGCAGTATTTT.

This clonotype was counted a few times. The rearrangement joins TRBV19 to TRBJ1-1; 8 nucleotides line up with TRBD1. Trimming removed 2 bases from V and 4 bases from J; junction bases left unmatched: 9. The CDR3 runs 16 residues. From germline, CDR1 is LNHDA and CDR2 SQIVND (reference sequence). The CDR3 protein is CASSILLGTGFTEAFF. The CDR3 DNA follows: TGTGCCAGTAGTATACTTCTCGGGACAGGTTTCACTGAAGCTTTCTTT.

This clonotype was seen a few times. This chain joins TRBV20-1 and TRBJ2-2; 7 nucleotides align to TRBD1. Per germline, CDR1 DFQATT and CDR2 SNEGSKA (reference sequence). The CDR3 runs to 12 residues. J was trimmed by 11 bases and V by 6 bases; bases with no gene match: 9. The CDR3, as DNA: TGCAGTGCCCAGGACAGGCTTAGCGAGCTGTTTTTT. It codes for CSAQDRLSELFF.

This clonotype was seen repeatedly, ten times or more. The J gene is TRBJ2-7, the V gene TRBV5-1; TRBD1 might be the D (6 bases). CDR3 size: 11 residues. Germline CDR1 reads SGHRS; CDR2 reads YFSETQ. Trimming took off 3 bases at V and 6 bases at J, with 7 bases between the two ends. CDR3 coding DNA: TGCGCCAGCAGCTGGGGGCCCGAGCAGTACTTC. It yields the protein CASSWGPEQYF.

In nucleotides, the CDR3 is TGCGCCAGCACAATGACGGGGGGTACTATTAGCGAGCAGTTCTTC. Translation: CASTMTGGTISEQFF. The rearrangement links TRBV5-1 to TRBJ2-1, with TRBD2 matching over 7 bases. J gave up 10 bases and V 6 bases, and 16 bases lay outside the gene matches. The germline CDR1 and CDR2 sequences are SGHRS and YFSETQ. This CDR3 spans 15 amino acids. The entire variable domain, with the rest obtained from reference TRBV5-1 and TRBJ2-1, is as follows: KAGVTQTPRYLIKTRGQQVTLSCSPISGHRSVSWYQQTPGQGLQFLFEYFSETQRNKGNFPGRFSGRQFSNSRSEMNVSTLELGDSALYLCASTMTGGTISEQFFGPGTRLTVL.

A remark on this clonotype: A much larger clone differs by one base, so this may be a read error. The chain has TRBV7-2 and TRBJ2-7, with D perhaps TRBD2 (6 bases). V lost 11 bases and J lost 9, with 17 bases in between. Germline lookup yields CDR1 SGHTA and CDR2 FQGNSA. The CDR3 totals 11 residues. The CDR3: CASGSFNVQYF. Written as DNA, the CDR3 is TGTGCCTCCGGGAGTTTCAACGTGCAGTACTTC.

This clonotype was seen a few times. The rearrangement uses TRBV11-2 and TRBJ1-1, with 8 bases lining up with TRBD1. Germline CDR1 SGHAT, CDR2 FQNNGV. The length of the CDR3 is 15 residues. V trimming: 5 bases; J trimming: 1 base; junction bases outside the gene matches: 6. DNA of the CDR3: TGTGCCAGCAGCCCTAGGACAGGGACGAACACTGAAGCTTTCTTT. Translated, it gives CASSPRTGTNTEAFF.

This clonotype was observed many times. This chain joins TRBV4-3 and TRBJ1-2; D remains unclear. V shed 0 bases and J shed 7 bases, with 9 bases lying between them. Germline CDR1 LGHNA, CDR2 YSLEER. There are 13 residues in the CDR3. In nucleotides, the CDR3 is TGCGCCAGCAGCCAAGAGTCCTGGGGTGGCTACACCTTC. This codes for CASSQESWGGYTF.

This clonotype has more than one count but fewer than ten. This chain links TRBV20-1 with TRBJ2-3, with TRBD2 matching over 11 bases. Germline CDR1 reads DFQATT; CDR2 reads SNEGSKA (reference sequence). The CDR3 is 15 residues long. The V gene end was trimmed by 0 bases and the J gene end by 8 bases; junction bases not matched to a gene: 7. This CDR3 is CSARDTSGGRGTQYF. The CDR3 coding sequence is TGCAGTGCTAGAGATACTAGCGGGGGCAGAGGTACGCAGTATTTT.

This clonotype appeared a few times. The gene calls are TRBV20-1 and TRBJ1-1; D call uncertain. This CDR3 region has 11 residues. The germline V gene has CDR1 DFQATT and CDR2 SNEGSKA (reference sequence). The V end lost 4 bases, the J end lost 1 base, and 4 bases lay between the germline ends. The CDR3 DNA sequence: TGCAGTGCTAACGGGAACACTGAAGCTTTCTTT. Its protein product is CSANGNTEAFF.

This clonotype was picked up a small number of times. The chain combines TRBV5-1 with TRBJ2-3; the D gene is possibly TRBD2 (6 bases). Germline loops: CDR1 SGHRS, CDR2 YFSETQ. The ends were cut back, 0 bases at V and 2 bases at J, with 13 bases in the middle. CDR3 length equals 16 residues. CDR3 region: CASSLDKRVITDTQYF. The CDR3 DNA follows: TGCGCCAGCAGCTTGGATAAGCGGGTGATCACAGATACGCAGTATTTT. Complete variable domain (other parts from reference TRBV5-1 and TRBJ2-3): KAGVTQTPRYLIKTRGQQVTLSCSPISGHRSVSWYQQTPGQGLQFLFEYFSETQRNKGNFPGRFSGRQFSNSRSEMNVSTLELGDSALYLCASSLDKRVITDTQYFGPGTRLTVL.

This clonotype was counted a few times. The chain carries TRBV12-3 or TRBV12-4 and TRBJ1-6; no clear D. CDR3 size: 14 residues. V was pared by 6 bases and J by 9 bases, with 15 bases between. CDR3 sequence reads: CASRHDRSGSPLHF. Written as DNA, the CDR3 is TGTGCCAGCAGACACGACCGATCGGGTTCACCCCTCCACTTT.

This clonotype was picked up a small number of times. Written as DNA, the CDR3 is TGTGCCAGCGGCCGCGGGGGGGCGGGAGAGACCCAGTACTTC. This encodes CASGRGGAGETQYF. The gene calls are TRBV28 and TRBJ2-5; 9 nucleotides match TRBD2. Looked up from germline, CDR1 is MDHEN and CDR2 is SYDVKM. This CDR3 is 14 amino acids long. V was pared by 8 bases and J by 4 bases, with 8 bases of the junction left unmatched.

This clonotype was detected only a few times. The chain links TRBV20-1 to TRBJ1-6, with 10 bases that match TRBD1. The V gene end was trimmed by 6 bases and the J gene end by 9 bases; junction bases not matched to a gene: 8. Germline CDR1 and CDR2: DFQATT and SNEGSKA (reference sequence). The length of the CDR3 is 14 residues. CDR3 bases: TGCAGTGCGCCGCCGGGACAGGGGACTTCACCCCTCCACTTT. Encoded protein: CSAPPGQGTSPLHF.

The chain carries TRBV20-1 and TRBJ2-3; D remains unclear. V was trimmed by 0 bases and J by 2 bases, leaving 12 bases between them. The CDR3 is made up of 15 amino acids. Looked up from germline, CDR1 is DFQATT and CDR2 is SNEGSKA (reference sequence). The CDR3 sequence is CSARDPSLPTDTQYF. The CDR3 region has the DNA TGCAGTGCTAGAGATCCGTCGCTCCCCACAGATACGCAGTATTTT.

This clonotype was recorded a few times. The rearrangement uses TRBV5-1 and TRBJ1-1; D possibly corresponds to TRBD1 (5 bases). The length of the CDR3 is 14 residues. V dropped 4 bases and J dropped 0 bases, with 10 bases sitting between them. Per the germline V gene, CDR1 is SGHRS and CDR2 is YFSETQ. The CDR3 is CASSAGTLNTEAFF. The CDR3 DNA reads as TGCGCCAGCAGCGCCGGGACGCTGAACACTGAAGCTTTCTTT.

The chain couples TRBV28 to TRBJ2-7; the D call may be TRBD1 or TRBD2 (5 bases each). CDR1 and CDR2 (germline): MDHEN, SYDVKM. The CDR3 is 13 amino acids. The V gene lost 6 bases and the J gene lost 7 bases, with 16 bases spanning the gap. CDR3 bases: TGTGCCAGCAGCCCCAGGGAAAGAGGGGAGCAGTACGTC. It codes for CASSPRERGEQYV.

The V call is TRBV5-5, the J call TRBJ2-5, with 8 bases aligning to TRBD1. Germline loops: CDR1 SGHKS, CDR2 YYEKEE (reference sequence). J was trimmed by 5 bases and V by 4 bases; bases with no gene match: 10. This CDR3 has 15 residues. CDR3 sequence: CASSREQGASETQYF. CDR3 nucleotides: TGTGCCAGCAGCAGAGAGCAGGGGGCATCGGAGACCCAGTACTTC.